This entry describes one T cell receptor (beta chain). This receptor's antigen is unknown. No base quality information exists; no much larger clone differs at one position. The library was generated by the immunoSEQ multiplex PCR assay. TCRdb limited this immuneACCESS table to in-frame rearrangements with V and J called. A share of clones is missing; checked studies link under half to unresolved V genes, and the rest is unexplained. The sample records fewer than 200,000 clones, about 94% of which are singletons. Approximately 4% of the sample belongs to the ten largest clones. V sheds 2 bases and J sheds 3 bases, leaving 2 bases between their ends. According to the germline V gene, CDR1 reads SGHTA and CDR2 reads FQGNSA. The CDR3 has 11 amino acids, counting the end cysteine and phenylalanine. Only CDR3 DNA is held: 33 bases, read in frame from base 1. The entry originates in a study of control samples from healthy donors and cancer patients (dated by TCRdb to the early 2020s).

This TCR was recovered from a woman aged 60-75 years in good health. The chain is assembled from TRBV7-2 and TRBJ2-7, with the D gene uncertain. The sequenced sample consisted of blood. The DNA sequence reads TGTGCCAGCAGCTTAATCTACGAGCAGTACTTC. It encodes CASSLIYEQYF.